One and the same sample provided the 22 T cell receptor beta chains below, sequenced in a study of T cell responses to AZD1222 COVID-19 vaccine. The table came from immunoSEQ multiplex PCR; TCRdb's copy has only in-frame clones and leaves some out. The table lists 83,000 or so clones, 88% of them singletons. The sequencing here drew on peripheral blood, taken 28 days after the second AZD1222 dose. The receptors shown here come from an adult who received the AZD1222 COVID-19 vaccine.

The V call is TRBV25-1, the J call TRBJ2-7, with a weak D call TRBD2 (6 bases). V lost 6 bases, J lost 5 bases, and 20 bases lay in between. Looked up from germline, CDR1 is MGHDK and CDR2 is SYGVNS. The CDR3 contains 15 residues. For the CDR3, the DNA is TGTGCCAGCAGCCAAGGAGTTGCGGGGAGCGACGAGCAGTACTTC. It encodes CASSQGVAGSDEQYF.

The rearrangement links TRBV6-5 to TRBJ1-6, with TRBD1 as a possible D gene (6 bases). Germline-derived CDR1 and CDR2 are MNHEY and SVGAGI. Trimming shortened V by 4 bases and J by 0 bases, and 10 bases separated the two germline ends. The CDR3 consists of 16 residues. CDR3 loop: CASSWTASSYNSPLHF. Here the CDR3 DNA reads TGTGCCAGCAGTTGGACAGCCAGCTCCTATAATTCACCCCTCCACTTT.

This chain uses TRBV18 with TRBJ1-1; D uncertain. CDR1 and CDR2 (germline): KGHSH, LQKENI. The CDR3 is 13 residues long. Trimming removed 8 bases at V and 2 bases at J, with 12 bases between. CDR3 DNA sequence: TGTGCCAGCCGTACCGACGGCAACACTGAAGCTTTCTTT. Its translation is CASRTDGNTEAFF.

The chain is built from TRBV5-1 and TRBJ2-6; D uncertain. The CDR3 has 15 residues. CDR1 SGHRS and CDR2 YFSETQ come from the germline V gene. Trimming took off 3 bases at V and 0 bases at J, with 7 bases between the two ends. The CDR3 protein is CASSSSYSGANVLTF. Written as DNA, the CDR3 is TGCGCCAGCAGCTCTTCCTACTCTGGGGCCAACGTCCTGACTTTC. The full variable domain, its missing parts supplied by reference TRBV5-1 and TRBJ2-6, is KAGVTQTPRYLIKTRGQQVTLSCSPISGHRSVSWYQQTPGQGLQFLFEYFSETQRNKGNFPGRFSGRQFSNSRSEMNVSTLELGDSALYLCASSSSYSGANVLTFGAGSRLTVL.

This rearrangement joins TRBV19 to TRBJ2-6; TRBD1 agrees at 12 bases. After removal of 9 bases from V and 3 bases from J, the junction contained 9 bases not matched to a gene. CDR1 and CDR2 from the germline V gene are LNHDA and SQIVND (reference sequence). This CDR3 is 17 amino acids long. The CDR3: CASHVGQGAYGANVLTF. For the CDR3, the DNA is TGTGCCAGCCACGTGGGACAGGGGGCTTATGGGGCCAACGTCCTGACTTTC.

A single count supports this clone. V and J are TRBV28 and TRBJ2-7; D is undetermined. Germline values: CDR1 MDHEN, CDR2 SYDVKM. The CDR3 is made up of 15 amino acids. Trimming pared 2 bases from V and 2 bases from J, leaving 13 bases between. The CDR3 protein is CASSLGLLKAYEQYF. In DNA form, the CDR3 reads TGTGCCAGCAGTTTAGGGCTTTTAAAGGCCTACGAGCAGTACTTC.

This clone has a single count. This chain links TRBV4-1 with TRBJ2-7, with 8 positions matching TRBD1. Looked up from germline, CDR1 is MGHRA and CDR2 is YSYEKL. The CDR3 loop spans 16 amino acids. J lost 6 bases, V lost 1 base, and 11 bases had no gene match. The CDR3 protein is CASSQVRAGGITEQYF. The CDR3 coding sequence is TGCGCCAGCAGCCAAGTCAGAGCAGGGGGCATTACCGAGCAGTACTTC.

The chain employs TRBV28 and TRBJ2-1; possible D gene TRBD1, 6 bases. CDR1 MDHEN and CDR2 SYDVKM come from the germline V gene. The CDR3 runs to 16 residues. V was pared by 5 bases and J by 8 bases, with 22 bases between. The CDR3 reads CASSPTLRGGNDEQFF. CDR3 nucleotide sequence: TGTGCCAGCAGTCCAACCCTCAGGGGTGGGAACGATGAGCAGTTCTTC.

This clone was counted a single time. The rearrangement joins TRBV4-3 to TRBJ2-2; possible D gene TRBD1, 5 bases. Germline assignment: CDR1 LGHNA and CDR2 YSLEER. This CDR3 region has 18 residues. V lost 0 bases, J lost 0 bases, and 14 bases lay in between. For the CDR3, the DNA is TGCGCCAGCAGCCAAGACGATGGGGCCGCCTCGAACACCGGGGAGCTGTTTTTT. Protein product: CASSQDDGAASNTGELFF.

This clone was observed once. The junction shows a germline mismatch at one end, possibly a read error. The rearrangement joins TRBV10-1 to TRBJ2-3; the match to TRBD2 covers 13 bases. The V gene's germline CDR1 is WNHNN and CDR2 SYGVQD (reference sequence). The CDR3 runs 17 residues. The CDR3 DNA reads TGCGCCAGCAGCCAAAAACGGACTAGCGGGAGCAGAGATACGCAGTATTTT. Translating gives CASSQKRTSGSRDTQYF.

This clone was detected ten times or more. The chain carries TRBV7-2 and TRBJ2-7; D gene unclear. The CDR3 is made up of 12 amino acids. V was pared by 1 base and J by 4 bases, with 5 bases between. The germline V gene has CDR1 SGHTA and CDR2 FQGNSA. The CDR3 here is CASSLVGYEQYF. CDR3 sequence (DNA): TGTGCCAGCAGCTTAGTTGGGTACGAGCAGTACTTC.

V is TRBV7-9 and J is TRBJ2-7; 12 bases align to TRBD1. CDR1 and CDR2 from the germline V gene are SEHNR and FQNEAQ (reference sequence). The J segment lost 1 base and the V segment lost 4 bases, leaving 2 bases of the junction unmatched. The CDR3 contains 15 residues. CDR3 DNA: TGTGCCAGCAGCTCGGGACAGGGGGCATCCTACGAGCAGTACTTC. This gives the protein CASSSGQGASYEQYF.

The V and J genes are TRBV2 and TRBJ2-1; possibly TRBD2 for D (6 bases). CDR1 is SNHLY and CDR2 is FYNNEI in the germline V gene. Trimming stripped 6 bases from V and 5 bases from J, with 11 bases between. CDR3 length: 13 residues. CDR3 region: CASRRGRDNEQFF. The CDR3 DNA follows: TGTGCCAGCAGGCGGGGAAGGGACAATGAGCAGTTCTTC.

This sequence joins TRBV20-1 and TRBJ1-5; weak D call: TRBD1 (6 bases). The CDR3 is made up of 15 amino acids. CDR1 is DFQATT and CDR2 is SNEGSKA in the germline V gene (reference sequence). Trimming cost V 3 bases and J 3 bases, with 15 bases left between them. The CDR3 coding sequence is TGCAGTGCTAGTCGGGGACAAGTAATCAATCAGCCCCAGCATTTT. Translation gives CSASRGQVINQPQHF.

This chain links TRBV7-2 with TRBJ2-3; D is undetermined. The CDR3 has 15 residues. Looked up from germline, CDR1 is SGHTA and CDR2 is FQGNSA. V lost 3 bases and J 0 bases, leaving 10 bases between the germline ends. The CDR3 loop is CASSLPGSSTDTQYF. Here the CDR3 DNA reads TGTGCCAGCAGCTTGCCCGGATCTAGCACAGATACGCAGTATTTT.

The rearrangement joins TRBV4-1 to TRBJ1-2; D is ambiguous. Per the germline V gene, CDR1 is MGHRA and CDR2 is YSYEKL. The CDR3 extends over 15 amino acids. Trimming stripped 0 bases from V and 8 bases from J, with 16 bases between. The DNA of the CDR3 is TGCGCCAGCAGCCAAGATATAACGGGTATCGGGGGCTACACCTTC. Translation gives CASSQDITGIGGYTF.

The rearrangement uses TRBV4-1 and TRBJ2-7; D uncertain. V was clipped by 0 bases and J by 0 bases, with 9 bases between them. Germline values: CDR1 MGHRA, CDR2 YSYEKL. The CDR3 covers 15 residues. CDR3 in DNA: TGCGCCAGCAGCCAAGACGGTAGAGGCTCCTACGAGCAGTACTTC. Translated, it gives CASSQDGRGSYEQYF.

The chain's CDR3 is CASSDGGAYGYTF. The CDR3 bases are TGTGCCAGCAGTGACGGGGGGGCGTATGGCTACACCTTC. The V and J genes are TRBV2 and TRBJ1-2, with D perhaps matching TRBD1 (6 bases). The CDR3 is made up of 13 amino acids. V gave up 3 bases and J gave up 5 bases, with 10 bases separating them. The V gene's germline CDR1 is SNHLY and CDR2 FYNNEI. The full variable domain, with the rest looked up from reference TRBV2 and TRBJ1-2, is EPEVTQTPSHQVTQMGQEVILRCVPISNHLYFYWYRQILGQKVEFLVSFYNNEISEKSEIFDDQFSVERPDGSNFTLKIRSTKLEDSAMYFCASSDGGAYGYTFGSGTRLTVV.

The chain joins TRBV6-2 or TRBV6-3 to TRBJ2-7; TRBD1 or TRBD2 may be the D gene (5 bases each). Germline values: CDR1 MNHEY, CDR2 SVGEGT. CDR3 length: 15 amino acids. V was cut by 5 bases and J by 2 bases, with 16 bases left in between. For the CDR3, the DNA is TGTGCCAGCAGTAGATCGGGGCTAGTGGCCTACGAGCAGTACTTC. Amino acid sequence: CASSRSGLVAYEQYF.

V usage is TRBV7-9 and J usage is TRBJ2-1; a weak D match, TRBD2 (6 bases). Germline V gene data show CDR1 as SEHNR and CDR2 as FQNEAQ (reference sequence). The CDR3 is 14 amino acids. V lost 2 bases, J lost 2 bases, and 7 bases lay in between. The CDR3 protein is CASSLPGAYNEQFF. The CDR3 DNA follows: TGTGCCAGCAGCTTACCGGGGGCCTACAATGAGCAGTTCTTC.

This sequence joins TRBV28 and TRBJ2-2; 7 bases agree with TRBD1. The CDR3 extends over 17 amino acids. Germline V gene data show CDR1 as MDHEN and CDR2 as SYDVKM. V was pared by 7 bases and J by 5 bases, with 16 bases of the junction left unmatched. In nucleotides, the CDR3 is TGTGCCAGCAACCTAATCGGACAGGTTGAGGGTACCGGGGAGCTGTTTTTT. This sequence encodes CASNLIGQVEGTGELFF.

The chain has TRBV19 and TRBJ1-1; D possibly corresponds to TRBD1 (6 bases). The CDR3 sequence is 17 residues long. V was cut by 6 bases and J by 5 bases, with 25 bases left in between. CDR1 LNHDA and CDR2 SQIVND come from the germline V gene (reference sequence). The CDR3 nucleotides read TGTGCCAGTAGAAATTTTCGGGACAAAACTGGGAAAACTGAAGCTTTCTTT. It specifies CASRNFRDKTGKTEAFF. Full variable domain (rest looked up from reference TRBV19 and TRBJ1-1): DGGITQSPKYLFRKEGQNVTLSCEQNLNHDAMYWYRQDPGQGLRLIYYSQIVNDFQKGDIAEGYSVSREKKESFPLTVTSAQKNPTAFYLCASRNFRDKTGKTEAFFGQGTRLTVV.